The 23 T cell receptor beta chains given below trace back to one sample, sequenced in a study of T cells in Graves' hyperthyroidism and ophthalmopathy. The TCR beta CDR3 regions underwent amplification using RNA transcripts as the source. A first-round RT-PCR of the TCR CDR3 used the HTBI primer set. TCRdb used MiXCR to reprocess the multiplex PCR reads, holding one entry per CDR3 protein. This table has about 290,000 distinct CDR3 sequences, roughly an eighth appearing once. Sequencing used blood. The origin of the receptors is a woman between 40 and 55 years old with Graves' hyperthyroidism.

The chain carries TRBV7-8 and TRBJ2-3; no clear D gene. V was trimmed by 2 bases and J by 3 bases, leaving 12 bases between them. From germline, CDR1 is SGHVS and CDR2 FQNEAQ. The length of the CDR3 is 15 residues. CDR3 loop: CASSLSPVKTDTQYF. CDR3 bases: TGTGCCAGCAGCTTATCCCCCGTTAAGACAGATACGCAGTATTTT.

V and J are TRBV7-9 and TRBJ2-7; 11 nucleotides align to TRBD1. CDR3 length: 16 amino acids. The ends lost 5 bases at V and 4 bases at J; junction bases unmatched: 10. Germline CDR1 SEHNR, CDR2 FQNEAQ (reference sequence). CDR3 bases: TGTGCCAGCAGCCATTCCCCCGGGACAGGGGGTTACGAGCAGTACTTC. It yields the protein CASSHSPGTGGYEQYF.

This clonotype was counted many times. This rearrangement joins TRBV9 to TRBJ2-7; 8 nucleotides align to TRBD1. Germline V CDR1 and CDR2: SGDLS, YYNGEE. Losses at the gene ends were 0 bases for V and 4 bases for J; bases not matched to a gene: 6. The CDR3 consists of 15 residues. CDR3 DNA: TGTGCCAGCAGCGTAGAGGACAGGGAGTGGTACGAGCAGTACTTC. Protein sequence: CASSVEDREWYEQYF.

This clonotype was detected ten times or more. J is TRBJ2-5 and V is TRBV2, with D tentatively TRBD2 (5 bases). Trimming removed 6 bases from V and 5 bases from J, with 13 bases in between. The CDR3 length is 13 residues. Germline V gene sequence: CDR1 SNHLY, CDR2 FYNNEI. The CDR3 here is CASSLLVRETQYF. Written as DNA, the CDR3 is TGTGCCAGCAGCCTACTAGTCCGTGAGACCCAGTACTTC.

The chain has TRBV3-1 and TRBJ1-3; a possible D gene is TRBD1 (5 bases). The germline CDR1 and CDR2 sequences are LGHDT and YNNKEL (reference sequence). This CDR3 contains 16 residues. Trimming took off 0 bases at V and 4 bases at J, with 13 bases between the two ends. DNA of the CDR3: TGTGCCAGCAGCCAAGAGCGGCAGGGCAGGGGAAACACCATATATTTT. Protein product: CASSQERQGRGNTIYF.

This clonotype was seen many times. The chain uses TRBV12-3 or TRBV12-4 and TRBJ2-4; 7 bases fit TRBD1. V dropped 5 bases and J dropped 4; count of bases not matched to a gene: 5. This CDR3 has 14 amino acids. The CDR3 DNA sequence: TGTGCCAGCAGTAAAGACAGGGCAAAAAACATTCAGTACTTC. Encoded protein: CASSKDRAKNIQYF.

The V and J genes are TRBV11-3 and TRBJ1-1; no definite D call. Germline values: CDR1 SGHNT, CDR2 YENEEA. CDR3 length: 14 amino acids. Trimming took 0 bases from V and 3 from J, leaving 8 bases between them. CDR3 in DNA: TGTGCCAGCAGCTTAGAGGCGGGATACACTGAAGCTTTCTTT. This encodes CASSLEAGYTEAFF. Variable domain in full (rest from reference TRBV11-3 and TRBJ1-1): EAGVVQSPRYKIIEKKQPVAFWCNPISGHNTLYWYLQNLGQGPELLIRYENEEAVDDSQLPKDRFSAERLKGVDSTLKIQPAELGDSAVYLCASSLEAGYTEAFFGQGTRLTVV.

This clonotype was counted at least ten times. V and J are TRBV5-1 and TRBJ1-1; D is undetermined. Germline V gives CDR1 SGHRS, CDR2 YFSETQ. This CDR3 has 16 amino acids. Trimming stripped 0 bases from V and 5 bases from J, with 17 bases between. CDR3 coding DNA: TGCGCCAGCAGCTTGGCCGCGGCGACCTGGAGGACTGAAGCTTTCTTT. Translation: CASSLAAATWRTEAFF.

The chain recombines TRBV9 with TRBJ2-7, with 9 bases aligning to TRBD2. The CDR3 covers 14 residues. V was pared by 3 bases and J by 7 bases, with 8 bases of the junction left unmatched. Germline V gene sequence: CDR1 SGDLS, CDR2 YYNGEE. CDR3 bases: TGTGCCAGCAGCGGGTCTAGCGGGAAATCTGAGCAGTACTTC. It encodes CASSGSSGKSEQYF.

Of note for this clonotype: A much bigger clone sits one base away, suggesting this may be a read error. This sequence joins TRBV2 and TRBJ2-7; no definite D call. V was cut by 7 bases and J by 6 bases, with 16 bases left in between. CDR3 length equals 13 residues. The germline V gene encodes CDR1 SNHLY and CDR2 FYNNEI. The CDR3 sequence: CASTLQELGEQYF. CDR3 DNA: TGTGCCAGCACTCTCCAAGAGCTCGGCGAGCAGTACTTC.

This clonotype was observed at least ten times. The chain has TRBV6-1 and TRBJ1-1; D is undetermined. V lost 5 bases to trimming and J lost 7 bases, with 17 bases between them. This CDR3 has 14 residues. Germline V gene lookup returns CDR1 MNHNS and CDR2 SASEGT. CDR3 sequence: CASSSPPRGGEAFF. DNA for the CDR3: TGTGCCAGCAGTTCCCCTCCCCGGGGAGGTGAAGCTTTCTTT.

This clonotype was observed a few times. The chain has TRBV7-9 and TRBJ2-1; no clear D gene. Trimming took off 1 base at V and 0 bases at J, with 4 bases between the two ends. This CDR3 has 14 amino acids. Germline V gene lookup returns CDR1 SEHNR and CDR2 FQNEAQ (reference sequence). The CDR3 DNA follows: TGTGCCAGCAGCTTAGGGCCCTCCTACAATGAGCAGTTCTTC. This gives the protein CASSLGPSYNEQFF. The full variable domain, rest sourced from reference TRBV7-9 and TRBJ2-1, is DTGVSQNPRHKITKRGQNVTFRCDPISEHNRLYWYRQTLGQGPEFLTYFQNEAQLEKSRLLSDRFSAERPKGSFSTLEIQRTEQGDSAMYLCASSLGPSYNEQFFGPGTRLTVL.

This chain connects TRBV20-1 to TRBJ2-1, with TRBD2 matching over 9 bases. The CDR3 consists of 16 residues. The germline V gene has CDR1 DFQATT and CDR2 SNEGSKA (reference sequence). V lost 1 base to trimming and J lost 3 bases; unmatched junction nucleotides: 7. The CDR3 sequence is CSARVEREDIYNEQFF. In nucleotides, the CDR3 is TGCAGTGCTAGAGTGGAGCGGGAGGATATCTACAATGAGCAGTTCTTC.

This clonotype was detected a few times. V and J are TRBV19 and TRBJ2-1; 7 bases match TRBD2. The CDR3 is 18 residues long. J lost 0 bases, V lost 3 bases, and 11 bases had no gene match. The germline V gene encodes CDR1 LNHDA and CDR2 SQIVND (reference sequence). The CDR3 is CASSIIAGASSSYNEQFF. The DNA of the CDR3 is TGTGCCAGTAGTATTATTGCGGGAGCCTCCAGCTCCTACAATGAGCAGTTCTTC.

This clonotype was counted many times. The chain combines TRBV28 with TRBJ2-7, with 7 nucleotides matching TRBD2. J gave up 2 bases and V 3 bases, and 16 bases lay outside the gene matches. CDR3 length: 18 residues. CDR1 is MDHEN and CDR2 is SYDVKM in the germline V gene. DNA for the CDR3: TGTGCCAGCAGTTTTTCATTCTGGGGGGAGGGCCTCCCCTACGAGCAGTACTTC. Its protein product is CASSFSFWGEGLPYEQYF.

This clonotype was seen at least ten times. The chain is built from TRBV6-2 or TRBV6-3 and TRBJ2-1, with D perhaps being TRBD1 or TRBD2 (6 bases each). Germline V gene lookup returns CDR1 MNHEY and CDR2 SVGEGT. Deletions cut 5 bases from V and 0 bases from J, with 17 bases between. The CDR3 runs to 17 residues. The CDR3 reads CASSGALGGSSYNEQFF. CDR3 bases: TGTGCCAGCAGTGGAGCCCTAGGGGGGAGCTCCTACAATGAGCAGTTCTTC.

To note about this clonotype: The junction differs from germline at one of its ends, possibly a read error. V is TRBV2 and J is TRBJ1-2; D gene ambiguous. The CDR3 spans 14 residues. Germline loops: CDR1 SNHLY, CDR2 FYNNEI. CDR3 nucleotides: TGCGCCAACAGCCAAGTAGGGTCTGCCTATGGCTACACCTTC. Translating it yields CANSQVGSAYGYTF.

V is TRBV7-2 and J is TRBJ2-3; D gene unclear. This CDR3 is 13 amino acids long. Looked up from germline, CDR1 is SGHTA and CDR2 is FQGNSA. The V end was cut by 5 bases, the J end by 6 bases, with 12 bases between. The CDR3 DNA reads TGTGCCAGCAGCCGAAATTATGAGGATACGCAGTATTTT. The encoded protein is CASSRNYEDTQYF.

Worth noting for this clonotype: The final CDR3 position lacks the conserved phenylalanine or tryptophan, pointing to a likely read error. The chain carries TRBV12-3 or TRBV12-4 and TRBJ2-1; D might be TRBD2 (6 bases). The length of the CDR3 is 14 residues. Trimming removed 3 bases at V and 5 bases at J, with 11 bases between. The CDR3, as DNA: TGTGCCAGCAGTTTGGTGGGAGGAGACAATGAGCAGTTCTTA. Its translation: CASSLVGGDNEQFL.

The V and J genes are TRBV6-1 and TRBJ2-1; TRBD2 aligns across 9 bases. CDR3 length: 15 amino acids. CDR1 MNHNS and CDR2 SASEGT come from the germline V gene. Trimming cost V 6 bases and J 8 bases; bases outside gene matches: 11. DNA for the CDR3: TGTGCCAGCAGGCCCTCTAGCGGGGCTTTAGATGAGCAGTTCTTC. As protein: CASRPSSGALDEQFF.

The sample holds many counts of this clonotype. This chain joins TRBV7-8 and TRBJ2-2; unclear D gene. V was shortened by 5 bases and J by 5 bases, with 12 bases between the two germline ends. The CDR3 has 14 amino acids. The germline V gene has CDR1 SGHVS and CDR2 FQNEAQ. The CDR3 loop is CASSDEADTGELFF. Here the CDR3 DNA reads TGTGCCAGCAGCGATGAGGCTGATACCGGGGAGCTGTTTTTT.

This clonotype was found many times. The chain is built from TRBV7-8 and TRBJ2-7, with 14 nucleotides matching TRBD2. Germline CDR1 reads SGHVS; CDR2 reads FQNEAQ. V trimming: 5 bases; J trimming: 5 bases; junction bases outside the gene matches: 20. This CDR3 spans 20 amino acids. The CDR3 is CASSRRGLAGVTGAINEQYF. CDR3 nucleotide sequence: TGTGCCAGCAGCCGCCGGGGACTAGCGGGAGTTACGGGCGCGATAAACGAGCAGTACTTC.

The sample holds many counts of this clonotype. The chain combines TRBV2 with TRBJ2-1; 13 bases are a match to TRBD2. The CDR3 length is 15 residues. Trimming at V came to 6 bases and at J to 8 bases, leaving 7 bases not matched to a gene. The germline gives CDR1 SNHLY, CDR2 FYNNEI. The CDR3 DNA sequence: TGTGCCAGCAGGGTAGGACTAGCGGGAGAAGATGAGCAGTTCTTC. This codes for CASRVGLAGEDEQFF.